These 2 T cell receptor beta chains were all obtained from the same sample, sequenced in a study of control samples from healthy donors and cancer patients. Sequencing was performed with immunoSEQ multiplex PCR; in TCRdb, only in-frame clones are kept and a portion is missing. The top ten clones hold roughly a tenth of a sample with tens of thousands of clones, roughly nine tenths of them seen once. Sequencing used PBMCs. The receptor source for this set is a woman aged 45-60 years with colorectal cancer.

This chain joins TRBV6-4 and TRBJ2-2; D not resolved. Between the trimmed V and J ends, which lost 2 bases and 5 bases, there was a span of 0 bases. This CDR3 is built from 11 residues. The germline V gene has CDR1 MRHNA and CDR2 SNTAGT. CDR3 loop: CASSDTGELFF. The DNA for the CDR3 is TGTGCCAGCAGTGACACCGGGGAGCTGTTTTTT.

V gene TRBV7-9 combines with J gene TRBJ2-5, with a possible D match to TRBD2 (6 bases). Germline CDR1 SEHNR, CDR2 FQNEAQ (reference sequence). Trimming stripped 5 bases from V and 0 bases from J, with 13 bases between. This CDR3 is built from 15 residues. The CDR3 region has the DNA TGTGCCAGCAGCCCCCTGCCGGGGGACCAAGAGACCCAGTACTTC. Encoded protein: CASSPLPGDQETQYF.